A single sample gave rise to the 24 T cell receptor beta chains below, sequenced in a study of cytomegalovirus exposure and HLA in healthy donors. In the PCR, 60 Vbeta and 13 Jbeta primers were used. Generated by immunoSEQ multiplex PCR, the TCRdb table keeps only in-frame clones and is missing some. This sample carries 100,000 to 150,000 clones, more than 70% of them seen once, and the ten largest clones take over 0.8%. Sequences were obtained from PBMCs. These receptors were collected from a woman aged 60 to 75 in good health and CMV-seronegative.

The chain is built from TRBV5-1 and TRBJ1-2; D is ambiguous. V was trimmed by 0 bases and J by 2 bases, leaving 11 bases between them. Per the germline V gene, CDR1 is SGHRS and CDR2 is YFSETQ. This CDR3 has 15 amino acids. This CDR3 reads CASSLAATGNYGYTF. As DNA, the CDR3 is TGCGCCAGCAGCTTGGCCGCCACCGGGAACTATGGCTACACCTTC.

V gene TRBV4-2 combines with J gene TRBJ2-7; the match to TRBD2 covers 16 bases. V shed 5 bases and J 2 bases; nucleotides not matched to a gene: 9. The CDR3 runs 18 residues. The germline V gene encodes CDR1 LGHNA and CDR2 YNFKEQ. CDR3 sequence (DNA): TGTGCCAGCAGCACCCCCGGGACTAGCGGGAGGGGGCCCTACGAGCAGTACTTC. Translating it yields CASSTPGTSGRGPYEQYF.

This clone was detected once. This rearrangement joins TRBV5-1 to TRBJ1-1, with TRBD1 identical over 8 bases. Germline V gives CDR1 SGHRS, CDR2 YFSETQ. V shed 3 bases, J shed 5 bases, and the junction held 12 bases outside the gene matches. The CDR3 sequence is 16 residues long. In DNA, the CDR3 is TGCGCCAGCAGCTGGGGGCGGCAGGGGGCTGGAACTGAAGCTTTCTTT. Encoded protein: CASSWGRQGAGTEAFF.

The chain joins TRBV7-3 to TRBJ2-1; 10 positions match TRBD2. The CDR3 has 15 amino acids. CDR1 is SGHTA and CDR2 is FQGTGA in the germline V gene. The V segment lost 5 bases and the J segment 5 bases; nucleotides outside the gene matches: 6. The CDR3 DNA is TGTGCCAGCAGCAAGCGGGAGGGCCCGAACAATGAGCAGTTCTTC. The encoded protein is CASSKREGPNNEQFF.

This clone was seen a handful of times. V and J are TRBV18 and TRBJ1-3; D perhaps matches TRBD1 (5 bases). CDR1 and CDR2 (germline): KGHSH, LQKENI. The CDR3 contains 16 residues. V was clipped by 3 bases and J by 0 bases, with 12 bases between them. The CDR3 reads CASSPGGAISGNTIYF. The CDR3 region has the DNA TGTGCCAGCTCACCTGGAGGGGCGATCTCTGGAAACACCATATATTTT.

For the CDR3, the DNA is TGTGCCAGCAGCGCCTCCCAGGCGCTCTATGGCTACACCTTC. This codes for CASSASQALYGYTF. J is TRBJ1-2 and V is TRBV7-8; D is unclear. The V gene lost 5 bases and the J gene lost 4 bases, with 14 bases spanning the gap. The germline CDR1 and CDR2 sequences are SGHVS and FQNEAQ. This CDR3 is built from 14 residues. The full variable domain, its missing parts supplied by reference TRBV7-8 and TRBJ1-2, is GAGVSQSPRYKVAKRGQDVALRCDPISGHVSLFWYQQALGQGPEFLTYFQNEAQLDKSGLPSDRFFAERPEGSVSTLKIQRTQQEDSAVYLCASSASQALYGYTFGSGTRLTVV.

The V gene is TRBV6-4, the J gene TRBJ1-2, with 8 bases fitting TRBD1. This CDR3 spans 15 amino acids. J was trimmed by 4 bases and V by 4 bases; bases with no gene match: 8. Germline V gives CDR1 MRHNA, CDR2 SNTAGT. The CDR3 reads CASSVPGQELYGYTF. As DNA, the CDR3 is TGTGCCAGCAGTGTACCGGGACAGGAGCTCTATGGCTACACCTTC.

The rearrangement links TRBV29-1 to TRBJ1-3; D remains ambiguous. V lost 2 bases to trimming and J lost 0 bases, with 8 bases between them. The CDR3 totals 14 residues. The germline CDR1 and CDR2 sequences are SQVTM and ANQGSEA. CDR3 nucleotides: TGCAGCGTTGAAAACGAGAGCTCTGGAAACACCATATATTTT. It translates to CSVENESSGNTIYF.

This sequence joins TRBV5-1 and TRBJ1-1, with 7 positions matching TRBD1. CDR1 and CDR2 from the germline V gene are SGHRS and YFSETQ. The CDR3 contains 14 residues. V dropped 4 bases and J dropped 5; count of bases not matched to a gene: 8. This CDR3 reads CASSTRPGGTEAFF. CDR3 DNA sequence: TGCGCCAGCAGCACTAGACCAGGGGGGACTGAAGCTTTCTTT.

This clone was counted a few times. This chain links TRBV9 with TRBJ1-3; 10 nucleotides align to TRBD1. Germline V gene data show CDR1 as SGDLS and CDR2 as YYNGEE. The junction had 4 bases not matched to a gene; V was cut back by 3 bases and J by 4 bases. The CDR3 has 15 amino acids. The CDR3 DNA is TGTGCCAGCAGCGCGGGGACAGGGGACGGAAACACCATATATTTT. It is translated as CASSAGTGDGNTIYF.

In its sample, this clone was seen a few times. The V gene is TRBV7-3, the J gene TRBJ1-1, with 7 bases identical to TRBD1. Germline lookup yields CDR1 SGHTA and CDR2 FQGTGA. CDR3 length equals 15 residues. V gave up 1 base and J gave up 2 bases; unmatched junction bases: 4. The CDR3 here is CASSLRTGSNTEAFF. CDR3 in DNA: TGTGCCAGCAGCTTAAGGACAGGCAGTAACACTGAAGCTTTCTTT.

The chain employs TRBV11-3 and TRBJ2-3, with 8 bases that match TRBD2. The CDR3 totals 16 residues. CDR1 is SGHNT, CDR2 YENEEA, per germline. V lost 1 base to trimming and J lost 4 bases; unmatched junction nucleotides: 7. The CDR3 region is CASSLGRGGLADTQYF. The CDR3 DNA reads TGTGCCAGCAGCTTAGGACGGGGGGGGCTCGCAGATACGCAGTATTTT.

The V gene is TRBV6-1, the J gene TRBJ1-1; D is ambiguous. This CDR3 is built from 15 residues. Deletions cut 1 base from V and 0 bases from J, with 9 bases between. The V gene's germline CDR1 is MNHNS and CDR2 SASEGT. The CDR3 nucleotides read TGTGCCAGCAGTGAAGTGTCGAGCATGAACACTGAAGCTTTCTTT. Translating it yields CASSEVSSMNTEAFF.

This clone was observed a few times. The CDR3 reads CASSGKDRGAYGYTF. CDR3 in DNA: TGTGCCAGCAGCGGGAAGGACAGGGGTGCCTATGGCTACACCTTC. The chain joins TRBV5-4 to TRBJ1-2; 9 nucleotides match TRBD1. Germline V gene data show CDR1 as SGHNT and CDR2 as YYREEE (reference sequence). The trim removed 4 bases at V and 4 bases at J, leaving 8 bases unmatched. The CDR3 totals 15 residues.

This chain uses TRBV4-1 with TRBJ1-1; TRBD1 might be the D (6 bases). The CDR3 has 14 residues. Germline CDR1 is MGHRA and CDR2 is YSYEKL. Deletions cut 0 bases from V and 7 bases from J, with 12 bases between. CDR3 amino acids: CASSQEGGTLEAFF. The CDR3 nucleotides are TGCGCCAGCAGCCAAGAAGGGGGAACACTTGAAGCTTTCTTT.

The rearrangement uses TRBV6-6 and TRBJ1-4; D might be TRBD1 (6 bases). The V gene lost 6 bases and the J gene lost 7 bases, with 6 bases spanning the gap. This CDR3 region has 11 residues. Germline lookup yields CDR1 MNHNY and CDR2 SVGAGI (reference sequence). This chain's CDR3 is CASRGGEKLFF. The CDR3 DNA reads as TGTGCCAGCAGAGGGGGTGAAAAACTGTTTTTT.

J is TRBJ2-5 and V is TRBV7-2; TRBD1 matches at 7 bases. CDR1 is SGHTA and CDR2 is FQGNSA in the germline V gene. The V and J ends lost 5 bases and 2 bases, in that order; junction bases with no gene match: 11. This CDR3 has 16 amino acids. CDR3 sequence: CASSPVEAGGQETQYF. The CDR3 DNA reads TGTGCCAGCAGCCCCGTGGAGGCAGGGGGACAAGAGACCCAGTACTTC.

The CDR3 DNA sequence: TGTGCCAGCAGCTGGGACAGATCCACAGATACGCAGTATTTT. Translated, it gives CASSWDRSTDTQYF. This chain joins TRBV6-6 and TRBJ2-3; 7 bases are a match to TRBD1. CDR1 MNHNY and CDR2 SVGAGI come from the germline V gene (reference sequence). V lost 6 bases to trimming and J lost 2 bases; unmatched junction nucleotides: 5. The CDR3 spans 14 residues.

The chain couples TRBV7-3 to TRBJ1-5; 7 nucleotides match TRBD1. V shed 2 bases, J shed 4 bases, and the junction held 11 bases outside the gene matches. Looked up from germline, CDR1 is SGHTA and CDR2 is FQGTGA. The CDR3 covers 17 residues. CDR3 region: CASSLRYRQGLNQPQHF. In DNA, the CDR3 is TGTGCCAGCAGCTTACGATACCGACAGGGCCTTAATCAGCCCCAGCATTTT.

The chain carries TRBV19 and TRBJ1-1; TRBD1 is a possible D gene (5 bases). This CDR3 spans 15 amino acids. Germline V lookup: CDR1 LNHDA, CDR2 SQIVND (reference sequence). With 7 bases removed from V and 2 bases from J, the gap between germline ends came to 17 bases. The DNA of the CDR3 is TGTGCCAGTACGGTCCTTAGGAGGGGAAACACTGAAGCTTTCTTT. Its translation is CASTVLRRGNTEAFF.

The rearrangement uses TRBV5-4 and TRBJ2-5, with D possibly TRBD1 on 6 matching bases. The V and J ends lost 4 bases and 4 bases respectively, with 17 bases between them. This CDR3 region has 15 residues. The germline V gene encodes CDR1 SGHNT and CDR2 YYREEE (reference sequence). Written as DNA, the CDR3 is TGTGCCAGCAGCACGGGACACCCTGGGCGAGAGACCCAGTACTTC. It encodes CASSTGHPGRETQYF.

The chain employs TRBV28 and TRBJ2-7; the D is unclear. Between the trimmed V and J ends, which lost 5 bases and 2 bases, there was a span of 13 bases. This CDR3 has 14 amino acids. Germline V CDR1 and CDR2: MDHEN, SYDVKM. The chain's CDR3 is CASSPGLSTYEQYF. DNA for the CDR3: TGTGCCAGCAGTCCCGGGTTGAGCACCTACGAGCAGTACTTC. Using reference TRBV28 and TRBJ2-7 for the parts outside the CDR3, the full variable domain is DVKVTQSSRYLVKRTGEKVFLECVQDMDHENMFWYRQDPGLGLRLIYFSYDVKMKEKGDIPEGYSVSREKKERFSLILESASTNQTSMYLCASSPGLSTYEQYFGPGTRLTVT.

In this sample, this clone turned up a few times. This chain uses TRBV21-1 with TRBJ2-1; the DNA was not used to check the table's D call, TRBD2. TRBV21-1 is a listed pseudogene. There are 16 residues in the CDR3. Written as DNA, the CDR3 is TGTGCCAGCAGCAAATTGGGAGGGAGGGCTTGTAATGAGCAGTTCTTC. It is translated as CASSKLGGRACNEQFF.

The chain joins TRBV6-5 to TRBJ2-5; 11 positions match TRBD2. The CDR3 contains 15 residues. Per the germline V gene, CDR1 is MNHEY and CDR2 is SVGAGI. Germline trimming cut 7 bases from V and 5 bases from J; bases unmatched to any gene: 9. The CDR3 sequence: CASTWALAGGETQYF. CDR3 nucleotide sequence: TGTGCCAGCACATGGGCCCTAGCGGGAGGTGAGACCCAGTACTTC.